This T cell receptor (beta chain) was captured in a study of cytomegalovirus exposure and HLA in healthy donors (dated by TCRdb to the late 2010s). In terms of the full investigation: An earlier analysis of fewer than 750 of the donors reported under 300 Gb of sequence data and around 100 million unique TCR beta sequences obtained from approximately 180 million T cells. An early release covering over 500 HLA-typed donors comprised about 320 gigabases of sequencing data and some 79 million unique TCR sequences. The genetic ancestry cluster associated with self-reported Caucasian donors included about four fifths of the roughly 390 genotyped donors. The study aimed to test whether signatures of past pathogen exposure could be identified by cataloging public T cell receptors. The study profiled the T cell repertoires of hundreds of subjects by immunosequencing and related them to cytomegalovirus serostatus. Besides the first cohort of 666 subjects, a separate validation cohort made up of 120 different subjects was used. To predict cytomegalovirus infection status, the study brought together high-throughput TCR immunosequencing, statistical association of individual TCRs with disease status, and machine learning. A later analysis re-examined previously published TCR beta repertoires from over 500 donors and added high-resolution HLA genotyping to investigate patterns of TCR occurrence. In the later analysis, no new phenotypic data were used to find candidate immune exposures; instead, reliance was placed on TCR beta sequences and their occurrence across donors. An earlier analysis of 587 of the donors applied high-throughput TCR beta sequencing to assess whether each TCR beta V gene segment acted as functional or pseudogenic. Alongside the repertoire data, information on donor age, sex, ethnicity and CMV serostatus was compiled. A later genetic analysis took genome-wide SNP genotypes for about 55% of the 666 donors and used that subset as a discovery cohort. Every repertoire in the discovery cohort had been generated on one and the same sequencing platform. Class I and class II HLA loci were covered by the typing at four-digit resolution. Typing coverage varied by locus: about 620-630 donors for A, B, C, DRB1 and DQB1; approximately 560 for DQA1; nearly 610 for DPA1; more than 450 for DPB1. Roughly five DR-DQ haplotypes were handled as single units for association and clustering, since linkage in the cohort was strong. Among around 400 genotyped donors of the cohort, an average of around 250,000 unique TCR beta nucleotide sequences was sequenced per donor, of which approximately 18% were non-productive. Points the paper makes about the study in general: Only TCR beta chains were sequenced in this cohort, and the absence of alpha or paired-chain data limited detectable features. The 87-base-pair reads could not distinguish some IMGT-functional V segments, including TRBV6-2 and TRBV6-3, so those segments were excluded. Because counts were too low, roughly 17 rarely observed V segments, including chromosome 9 orphons, were left out of the earlier analysis of about 620 of the donors. Immune exposure information for the cohort was limited to CMV serostatus. The sequencing pipeline was judged likely to have produced a cluster of highly shared sequence variants as a technical artifact. A later genetic analysis reported fewer N-insertions in productive TCRs among donors in an Asian-associated ancestry cluster than the roughly 620-donor mean. An earlier analysis of approximately 540 of the donors showed that most TCR beta V segments appeared in productive rearrangements either about 87% or about 30% of the time, which broadly matched IMGT annotations. The authors suggested that the approach could potentially be extended to other disease states and immunological phenotypes. In a later analysis, several top co-occurrence clusters were reported to appear linked to parvovirus B19, influenza, CMV and Epstein-Barr virus. According to a later analysis, TCR association rates differed among HLA loci, with DRB1 alleles showing the most associated TCRs and HLA-C alleles showing the fewest. Linkage disequilibrium might explain the correlated functional status among segregating V segments, but an unknown experimental factor could not be ruled out. A further reported finding was that TCR beta sequences accurately predicted the HLA-A and HLA-B alleles for most subjects in the first cohort. Three of the identified cytomegalovirus-associated TCR beta chains were confirmed in vitro to be specific for cytomegalovirus antigens. Most TCR sequences were seen in very few donors, while some public TCRs were found in many individuals. In a later genetic analysis, a missense DCLRE1C variant was associated with V-gene and J-gene trimming of TCR beta chains, and the association was replicated in an independent cohort. In a later analysis, HLA-associated TCR beta chains were found to be more clonally expanded and to have lower generation probabilities than equally common non-associated chains. Sequencing depth was assumed to be roughly uniform across donors in the presence/absence analyses, though that assumption may not hold. The classifier was reported to diagnose cytomegalovirus status with high specificity and sensitivity in both the original and validation cohorts. In a later analysis, around 17,000 TCR beta sequences were associated with specific HLA alleles at a false discovery rate of 0.05. Most CMV-associated TCR beta chains appeared to be HLA-restricted in a later analysis, and the HLA associations seemed to be driven largely by CMV exposure. Assigning TCR associations to individual alleles was difficult when HLA alleles, especially DR and DQ, strongly co-occurred. HLA typing was unavailable for some donors at each locus, so association tests used only the typed subset. The study listed over 150 TCR beta chains as associated with cytomegalovirus.

The CDR3 holds 16 amino acids from the cysteine to the phenylalanine. Left in the record is the CDR3 DNA by itself, 48 bases read in frame from the first base. According to the germline V gene, CDR1 reads LGHNA and CDR2 reads YSLEER. Trimming takes 2 bases from V and 1 base from J, and the germline ends sit 13 bases apart. This clone was found a few times. What this receptor recognizes is not known. No base qualities exist here, and no much larger clone lies one base off it. Library generation was performed with the immunoSEQ multiplex PCR assay. The multiplex PCR relied on a mix of 60 forward primers for TCR Vbeta segments and 13 reverse primers for TCR Jbeta segments. The CDR3 region of rearranged TCR beta genes was amplified from genomic DNA with a multiplex PCR assay. The amplified TCR beta libraries were sequenced on the Illumina HiSeq System as 87-base-pair reads. The authors' analysis ran thus. A later analysis counted about 82 million unique TCR beta chains across the 700 or so repertoires, and approximately 11 million of these chains were shared by at least two donors. Raw reads were error-corrected and collapsed into unique sequences with a nearest-neighbor algorithm that merged closely related sequences to remove PCR and sequencing errors. V, D and J gene segments were assigned by aligning CDR3 sequences to IMGT reference sequences. For a sequence to be retained, a match of at least six nucleotides was required to both a V gene segment and a J gene segment. Rearrangements were called productive when the CDR3 lacked stop codons and stayed in frame with V and J; all others were non-productive. Following IMGT convention, CDR3 was defined as the stretch from the second conserved V-encoded cysteine up to the conserved J-encoded phenylalanine. Sequences without an unambiguous match to a single V gene segment were excluded from the earlier analysis of about 600 of the donors. In an earlier analysis of 587 of the donors, a V segment was called functional when productive rearrangements were above 56.7%, and segregating when the standard deviation between donors exceeded 5%. A statistical classification framework was developed to diagnose cytomegalovirus status using the catalog of TCR beta chain sequences. V and J gene assignment, in a later analysis, came from comparing TCR nucleotide sequences with IMGT/GENE-DB human TR gene sequences. In a later analysis, CDR3 sequences and most-parsimonious VDJ recombination scenarios were assigned using the TCRdist pipeline. In a later analysis, every TCR beta chain was defined by the combination of its CDR3 amino acid sequence and its V-gene family, and reads without a unique V-gene family were dropped. In a later analysis, 500 to 700 highly shared, low-generation-probability nucleotide sequences were removed to address suspected cross-contamination and a sequencing artifact. For each public chain, a later analysis derived a clonal expansion index from normalized ranks of inferred template counts within each repertoire. A later analysis computed generation probabilities with a VDJ recombination model fitted to out-of-frame rearrangements, and checked the results against IGoR. In a later analysis, TCR-TCR, TCR-HLA and TCR-CMV co-occurrence was scored with hypergeometric tests, and a repertoire-size bias correction was applied to TCR pairs. A later analysis estimated false discovery rates by permuting HLA or CMV assignments 20 times. In a later analysis, co-occurring TCRs were grouped using DBSCAN, with TCRdist sequence similarity added in when clustering inside HLA-allele-positive subsets. Repertoires with fewer than 30,000 or more than 120,000 public chains, plus five repertoires with anomalous nucleotide sharing, were excluded from co-occurrence clustering. The table comes from immuneACCESS by way of TCRdb, which keeps in-frame sequences with V and J called. Part of the clones is missing from these tables; in studies checked, under half for an unresolved V gene and the rest for unknown reasons. Clone size and the V and J calls come from that table; the DNA yielded D and trimming. The sample table lists some 160,000 clones, around four fifths of them with a count of one. The top ten clones comprise 1.9% of the sample.

The cohort comprised 710 or so healthy bone marrow donors. At the time of sampling, every cohort member was nominally healthy, though immune exposures that went unrecorded were likely present. The donor was CMV seronegative and was included in the group of around 320 seronegative cohort members. Each donor provided a peripheral blood sample, and peripheral blood mononuclear cells were used for TCR beta sequencing. The Qiagen DNeasy Blood Extraction Kit was used to extract genomic DNA from the blood cell samples. This sequence uses TRBV4-3 and TRBJ2-3; the best D guess is TRBD2, with 6 bases matching. The receptor was derived from a man aged 18 to 30 in good health and CMV-seronegative. Sequenced: PBMCs. The DNA sequence follows: TGCGCCAGCAGCCAACAGGGCGGGATGGGCACAGATACGCAGTATTTT. This gives the protein CASSQQGGMGTDTQYF.